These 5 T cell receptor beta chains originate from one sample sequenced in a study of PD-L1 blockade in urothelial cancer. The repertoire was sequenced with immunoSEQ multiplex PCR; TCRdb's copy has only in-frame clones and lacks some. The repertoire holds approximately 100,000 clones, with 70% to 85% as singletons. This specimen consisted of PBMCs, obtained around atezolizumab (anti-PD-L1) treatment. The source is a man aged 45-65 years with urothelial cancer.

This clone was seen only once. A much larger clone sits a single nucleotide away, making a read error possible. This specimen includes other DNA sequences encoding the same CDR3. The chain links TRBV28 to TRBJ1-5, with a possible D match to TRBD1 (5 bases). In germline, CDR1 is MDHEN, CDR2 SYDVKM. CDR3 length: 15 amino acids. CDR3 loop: CASRRGGGRNQPQHF. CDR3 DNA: TGTGCCAGCAGGCGCGGGGGGGGACGAAATCAGCCCCAACATTTT. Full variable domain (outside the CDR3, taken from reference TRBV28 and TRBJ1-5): DVKVTQSSRYLVKRTGEKVFLECVQDMDHENMFWYRQDPGLGLRLIYFSYDVKMKEKGDIPEGYSVSREKKERFSLILESASTNQTSMYLCASRRGGGRNQPQHFGDGTRLSIL.

This CDR3 is CASSLGPRGEAKNIQYF. The CDR3 coding sequence is TGCGCCAGCAGCTTGGGCCCCAGGGGGGAAGCCAAAAACATTCAGTACTTC. V usage is TRBV5-1 and J usage is TRBJ2-4, with D perhaps matching TRBD1 (7 bases). Germline V lookup: CDR1 SGHRS, CDR2 YFSETQ. This CDR3 has 17 residues. V was clipped by 0 bases and J by 0 bases, with 13 bases between them.

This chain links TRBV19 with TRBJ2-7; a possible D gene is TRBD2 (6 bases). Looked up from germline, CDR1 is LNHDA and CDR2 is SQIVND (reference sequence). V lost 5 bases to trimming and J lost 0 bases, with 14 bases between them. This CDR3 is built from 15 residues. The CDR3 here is CASSSVAAVSYEQYF. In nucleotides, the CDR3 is TGTGCCAGTAGTTCGGTAGCGGCCGTCTCCTACGAGCAGTACTTC.

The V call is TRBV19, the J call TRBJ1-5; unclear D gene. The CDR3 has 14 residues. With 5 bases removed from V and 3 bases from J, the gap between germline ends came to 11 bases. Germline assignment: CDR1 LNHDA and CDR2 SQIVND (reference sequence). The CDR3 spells CASSEGFVNQPQHF. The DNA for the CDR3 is TGTGCCAGTAGTGAGGGCTTCGTCAATCAGCCCCAGCATTTT. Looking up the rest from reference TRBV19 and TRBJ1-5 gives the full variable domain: DGGITQSPKYLFRKEGQNVTLSCEQNLNHDAMYWYRQDPGQGLRLIYYSQIVNDFQKGDIAEGYSVSREKKESFPLTVTSAQKNPTAFYLCASSEGFVNQPQHFGDGTRLSIL.

As DNA, the CDR3 is TGTGCCAGCAGCCTGGCTGTTGAACCGGGACGGACTACCCACAATGAGCAGTTCTTC. This translates into CASSLAVEPGRTTHNEQFF. The J gene is TRBJ2-1, the V gene TRBV28; tentatively, D is TRBD2 (6 bases). Trimming left V 6 bases short and J 5 bases short, with 29 bases between. The CDR3 consists of 19 residues. Germline CDR1 is MDHEN and CDR2 is SYDVKM.